This TCR beta chain originates from a study of control samples from healthy donors and cancer patients. Trimming removed 4 bases at V and 0 bases at J, with 5 bases between. Germline values: CDR1 SGDLS, CDR2 YYNGEE. The CDR3 length is 13 residues. Using immunoSEQ multiplex PCR, the repertoire was profiled, and TCRdb retains in-frame clones only, with some absent. The table records 120,000 or so clones, 85% to 95% of them present only once. The sequence was collected from an elderly man with head and neck cancer. This chain uses TRBV9 with TRBJ1-3, with unresolved D. The specimen was PBMCs. CDR3 nucleotides: TGTGCCAGCAGCAGAGACTCTGGAAACACCATATATTTT. It yields the protein CASSRDSGNTIYF.